Each of the 18 T cell receptor beta chains below was sequenced from the same sample in a study of T cells in Graves' hyperthyroidism and ophthalmopathy. Authors of the study amplified TCR beta CDR3 regions from RNA transcripts. The HTBI primer set drove a first-round RT-PCR of the TCR CDR3. TCRdb redid the calling of the multiplex PCR reads with MiXCR, one entry per CDR3 protein. The sample has roughly 550,000 distinct CDR3 sequences, 15% to 20% seen once; the top ten hold roughly 29%. The sequenced sample consisted of blood. Receptor source: a woman aged 25 to 39 with Graves' ophthalmopathy.

This clonotype was counted at least ten times. This chain joins TRBV7-7 and TRBJ2-1; D remains ambiguous. Germline V lookup: CDR1 SSHAT, CDR2 FNYEAQ (reference sequence). The CDR3 contains 15 residues. V was cut by 3 bases and J by 7 bases, with 16 bases left in between. The DNA of the CDR3 is TGTGCCAGCAGCTTTGGGATTAGTTCAGGTAATGAGCAGTTCTTC. It translates to CASSFGISSGNEQFF.

This clonotype showed up many times. The chain combines TRBV6-1 with TRBJ2-1; 13 bases align to TRBD2. The CDR3 has 17 amino acids. CDR1 MNHNS and CDR2 SASEGT come from the germline V gene. V was clipped by 2 bases and J by 2 bases; unmatched bases: 3. CDR3 coding DNA: TGTGCCAGCAGTGAACCGGGACTAGCGGGGACCTACAATGAGCAGTTCTTC. Encoded protein: CASSEPGLAGTYNEQFF.

This clonotype was seen repeatedly, ten times or more. V gene TRBV6-2 or TRBV6-3 combines with J gene TRBJ2-3; 7 bases match TRBD2. The germline gives CDR1 MNHEY, CDR2 SVGEGT. The CDR3 extends over 14 amino acids. Trimming took 5 bases from V and 4 from J; bases not matched to a gene: 6. CDR3 coding DNA: TGTGCCAGCAGTCAAGCGGGATCAGCAGATACGCAGTATTTT. It translates to CASSQAGSADTQYF.

V is TRBV27 and J is TRBJ2-5; the match to TRBD1 covers 8 bases. With V trimmed by 5 bases and J by 2 bases, 10 bases remained unmatched. CDR1 and CDR2 (germline): MNHEY, SMNVEV (reference sequence). The CDR3 loop spans 16 amino acids. CDR3 DNA: TGTGCCAGCAGTGAGGCGGGACAGGCCCGTCAAGAGACCCAGTACTTC. This sequence encodes CASSEAGQARQETQYF.

The gene calls are TRBV20-1 and TRBJ2-3, with no clear D. The CDR3 extends over 11 amino acids. From germline, CDR1 is DFQATT and CDR2 SNEGSKA (reference sequence). CDR3 in amino acids: CTASLADTQYF. The CDR3, as DNA: TGCACCGCCTCTCTTGCGGATACGCAGTATTTT.

The chain employs TRBV20-1 and TRBJ2-1; 9 nucleotides align to TRBD2. Germline V gives CDR1 DFQATT, CDR2 SNEGSKA (reference sequence). CDR3 length: 15 amino acids. V shed 6 bases, J shed 5 bases, and the junction held 11 bases outside the gene matches. CDR3 nucleotide sequence: TGCAGTGCCCCCACCTTGGCTAGCGGGAACAATGAGCAGTTCTTC. This encodes CSAPTLASGNNEQFF.

Many counts were recorded for this clonotype. This chain links TRBV5-1 with TRBJ1-6; 7 nucleotides agree with TRBD1. Germline CDR1 SGHRS, CDR2 YFSETQ. Trimming removed 0 bases from V and 8 bases from J; junction bases left unmatched: 5. The CDR3 length is 15 residues. The DNA for the CDR3 is TGCGCCAGCAGCTTGGCAGGGGGAACCTATTCACCCCTCCACTTT. Translating it yields CASSLAGGTYSPLHF. Based on the CDR3 plus reference TRBV5-1 and TRBJ1-6, the full variable domain is KAGVTQTPRYLIKTRGQQVTLSCSPISGHRSVSWYQQTPGQGLQFLFEYFSETQRNKGNFPGRFSGRQFSNSRSEMNVSTLELGDSALYLCASSLAGGTYSPLHFGNGTRLTVT.

With regard to this clonotype: A single base separates this from a much larger clone, so it may be a read error. This rearrangement joins TRBV12-3 or TRBV12-4 to TRBJ1-1, with TRBD1 matching over 7 bases. This CDR3 has 13 residues. The CDR3 coding sequence is TGTACCATTGGGACAGAGATGAACACTGAAGCTTTCTTT. Protein product: CTIGTEMNTEAFF.

Comments on this clonotype: A read error may produce the germline difference seen at one junction end. DNA of the CDR3: TGTGCCAGCAGCGTAGGGACTAGCGGGAGAGAGCTGTTTTTT. It codes for CASSVGTSGRELFF. The J gene is TRBJ2-2, the V gene TRBV5-1; TRBD2 agrees at 14 bases. The germline V gene encodes CDR1 SGHRS and CDR2 YFSETQ. This CDR3 spans 14 amino acids.

This chain uses TRBV6-5 with TRBJ1-4; weak D call: TRBD1 (6 bases). The ends were cut back, 2 bases at V and 8 bases at J, with 15 bases in the middle. From germline, CDR1 is MNHEY and CDR2 SVGAGI. This CDR3 has 15 amino acids. CDR3 region: CASSYAPGAGEKLFF. In nucleotides, the CDR3 is TGTGCCAGCAGTTACGCGCCGGGGGCAGGGGAAAAACTGTTTTTT.

This chain's CDR3 is CAAAGTGIQPQHF. The DNA of the CDR3 is TGTGCCGCCGCCGGGACAGGGATCCAGCCCCAGCATTTT. The chain has TRBV10-3 and TRBJ1-5, with 9 bases identical to TRBD1. With V trimmed by 11 bases and J by 7 bases, 9 bases remained unmatched. Germline CDR1 and CDR2: ENHRY and SYGVKD. CDR3 length: 13 residues.

This clonotype was recorded at least ten times. CDR3 amino acids: CSPSGLASSYNEQFF. CDR3 coding DNA: TGCAGTCCTTCTGGACTAGCGTCGTCCTACAATGAGCAGTTCTTC. This chain connects TRBV20-1 to TRBJ2-1; 9 bases are shared with TRBD2. V trimming: 8 bases; J trimming: 1 base; junction bases outside the gene matches: 9. The CDR3 length is 15 residues. CDR1 and CDR2 from the germline V gene are DFQATT and SNEGSKA (reference sequence).

A few counts support this clonotype. V gene TRBV5-1 combines with J gene TRBJ1-1; D might be TRBD1 (5 bases). The CDR3 length is 14 residues. Per germline, CDR1 SGHRS and CDR2 YFSETQ. V dropped 5 bases and J dropped 5 bases, with 16 bases sitting between them. This CDR3 reads CASSVTDGGTEAFF. The CDR3 nucleotides read TGCGCCAGCAGTGTTACCGACGGGGGGACTGAAGCTTTCTTT.

This clonotype has a count of ten or more. The chain uses TRBV5-5 and TRBJ1-4; the D is unclear. V lost 0 bases and J lost 0, with 9 bases in between. The CDR3 has 16 amino acids. The V gene's germline CDR1 is SGHKS and CDR2 YYEKEE (reference sequence). CDR3 sequence: CASSLDRSATNEKLFF. The CDR3 DNA sequence: TGTGCCAGCAGCTTGGATCGGAGCGCAACTAATGAAAAACTGTTTTTT.

This clonotype came up many times. The chain recombines TRBV5-1 with TRBJ2-7; TRBD1 agrees at 10 bases. Germline V CDR1 and CDR2: SGHRS, YFSETQ. The length of the CDR3 is 16 residues. The trim removed 0 bases at V and 6 bases at J, leaving 9 bases unmatched. CDR3 DNA sequence: TGCGCCAGCAGCTTGGCCGTCGGGACAGGGGATAGCGAGCAGTACTTC. It specifies CASSLAVGTGDSEQYF.

The rearrangement uses TRBV4-1 and TRBJ1-5, with TRBD1 matching 8 bases. V lost 0 bases to trimming and J lost 9 bases; unmatched junction nucleotides: 7. CDR1 and CDR2 from the germline V gene are MGHRA and YSYEKL. The CDR3 loop spans 15 amino acids. This CDR3 reads CASSQEDRVLRPQHF. The CDR3 nucleotides are TGCGCCAGCAGCCAAGAGGACAGGGTCCTGCGGCCCCAGCATTTT.

The chain links TRBV20-1 to TRBJ2-5, with 10 bases that match TRBD1. The CDR3 length is 15 residues. Germline trimming cut 1 base from V and 4 bases from J; bases unmatched to any gene: 6. Per the germline V gene, CDR1 is DFQATT and CDR2 is SNEGSKA (reference sequence). In nucleotides, the CDR3 is TGCAGTGCTAGAGGGGCAGACAGGGGGCTAGAGACCCAGTACTTC. This codes for CSARGADRGLETQYF.

The gene calls are TRBV19 and TRBJ2-4, with TRBD1 matching over 7 bases. The CDR3 extends over 12 amino acids. Germline CDR1 LNHDA, CDR2 SQIVND (reference sequence). V dropped 7 bases and J dropped 6; count of bases not matched to a gene: 3. The CDR3 DNA follows: TGTGCCAGTACTAACAGGGGAAACATTCAGTACTTC. Translating it yields CASTNRGNIQYF. Variable domain in full (rest from reference TRBV19 and TRBJ2-4): DGGITQSPKYLFRKEGQNVTLSCEQNLNHDAMYWYRQDPGQGLRLIYYSQIVNDFQKGDIAEGYSVSREKKESFPLTVTSAQKNPTAFYLCASTNRGNIQYFGAGTRLSVL.